This paragraph covers one T cell receptor (beta chain) sequence. Antigen specificity is unknown. There are 14 residues in the CDR3. Germline-derived CDR1 and CDR2 are MGHRA and YSYEKL. Trimming removed 2 bases at V and 8 bases at J, with 16 bases between. This specimen belongs to a study of T cell clonotyping in hematopoietic cell transplantation. Study outcomes and limitations: Recipient TCR diversity dropped after transplant; expanded clonotypes rose from day 30 to 180. Cells were unsorted, so CD4 and CD8 contributions were not separated.

Assay used: immunoSEQ multiplex PCR; TCRdb lists only in-frame clones, some missing. This sample carries more than 6,500 clones, 30% to 45% of them seen once, and the ten largest clones take roughly 18%. Recipients were bled about 28 days pretransplant and at posttransplant days 30, 100, 180. This TCR derives from a female patient aged 60 to 70 who had an allogeneic stem cell transplant, so the T cells may come from the graft donor. Some clones in this sample may be carry-over from other donors' samples. The sequencing used peripheral blood mononuclear cells, collected 30 days after allogeneic stem cell transplant. The rearrangement joins TRBV4-1 to TRBJ2-7, with D possibly TRBD1 on 6 matching bases. CDR3 residues: CASSQPRQAWQQYF. The CDR3 bases are TGCGCCAGCAGCCAACCCCGACAGGCGTGGCAGCAGTACTTC.